This T cell receptor beta chain derives from a study of blood T cell repertoires in COVID-19. As for the study in general: Specimens from acute and convalescent COVID-19 originated in the United States, Italy and Spain. The analysed material was cDNA or gDNA that came from T cells, B-cell-depleted T cells, or PBMCs.

Grouping used clinical history reported by participants in a survey and questionnaire. This table comes from immunoSEQ multiplex PCR, and its TCRdb copy is limited to in-frame clones, with some not included. Of some 230,000 clones listed, 70% to 85% are singletons. Trimming cost V 1 base and J 6 bases, with 11 bases left between them. Per the germline V gene, CDR1 is SGHRS and CDR2 is YFSETQ. This CDR3 contains 15 residues. What was sequenced was PBMCs or T cells enriched from blood (not recorded which). The receptor's source is a man aged 40-50 years who had recovered from COVID-19. The rearrangement uses TRBV5-1 and TRBJ1-6; D ambiguous. CDR3 sequence (DNA): TGCGCCAGCAGCTTGAGTCCGGAGATTAATTCACCCCTCCACTTT. This translates into CASSLSPEINSPLHF.